This TCR beta chain was identified during a study of OX40 agonist ivuxolimab in advanced cancers. Trimming cost V 4 bases and J 3 bases, with 15 bases left between them. This CDR3 has 16 residues. From germline, CDR1 is SNHLY and CDR2 FYNNEI. The protocol was immunoSEQ multiplex PCR, while the TCRdb copy is restricted to in-frame clones and leaves out a portion. The sample lists about 58,000 clones, about 87% seen once, with about 3% in the top ten. General study points: Circulating CD4+ and CD8+ T cells showed clonal expansion by week 6 at 0.1 to 3.0 mg/kg.

In the case of this clone: Its antigen is unknown.

This specimen consisted of CD4+ or CD8+ T cells sorted from blood, obtained in a trial of the OX40 agonist ivuxolimab. V gene TRBV2 combines with J gene TRBJ2-2; D unclear. The clonotype comes from an adult with an advanced solid tumor such as melanoma, head and neck, liver or kidney cancer. The CDR3 DNA is TGTGCCAGCAGTGTACCACCAGGACGAGACACCGGGGAGCTGTTTTTT. Amino acids: CASSVPPGRDTGELFF.